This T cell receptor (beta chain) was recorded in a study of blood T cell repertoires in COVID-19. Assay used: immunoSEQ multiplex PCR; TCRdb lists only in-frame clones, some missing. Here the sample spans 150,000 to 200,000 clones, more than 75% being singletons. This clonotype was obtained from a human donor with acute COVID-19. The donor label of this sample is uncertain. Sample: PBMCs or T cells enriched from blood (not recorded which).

Here the CDR3 DNA reads TGCGCCAGCAGGCAACCAGGGGCGCCCAAAAACATTCAGTACTTC. As protein: CASRQPGAPKNIQYF. J is TRBJ2-4 and V is TRBV4-1; TRBD1 might be the D (6 bases). Trimming stripped 6 bases from V and 2 bases from J, with 14 bases between. Germline V gene sequence: CDR1 MGHRA, CDR2 YSYEKL. The CDR3 has 15 residues.